This T cell receptor beta chain was identified during a study of blood T cell repertoires in COVID-19. Study-wide background: The United States, Italy and Spain supplied acute and convalescent COVID-19 samples. Sample material is recorded as cDNA or gDNA derived from T cells, B-cell-depleted T cells, or PBMCs.

Under the authors' procedure: Researchers report that nucleated cell counts were estimated from reference gene primer amplification. The table came from immunoSEQ multiplex PCR; TCRdb's copy has only in-frame clones and leaves some out. D and trimming were read from the DNA, whereas the V and J calls and clone size are those reported in that table. Here the sample spans over 200,000 clones, around four fifths being singletons. The CDR3 is 14 residues long. With 4 bases clipped from V and 6 bases from J, the junction kept 5 bases outside the gene matches. Germline V CDR1 and CDR2: SNHLY, FYNNEI. V and J are TRBV2 and TRBJ1-5, with 8 bases lining up with TRBD1. Sequenced material: peripheral blood. The sequence was collected from a woman in her 70s with active or convalescent COVID-19. For the CDR3, the DNA is TGTGCCAGCAGTGGGTCGACAGGGGTTCAGCCCCAGCATTTT. Its translation: CASSGSTGVQPQHF. Based on the CDR3 plus reference TRBV2 and TRBJ1-5, the full variable domain is EPEVTQTPSHQVTQMGQEVILRCVPISNHLYFYWYRQILGQKVEFLVSFYNNEISEKSEIFDDQFSVERPDGSNFTLKIRSTKLEDSAMYFCASSGSTGVQPQHFGDGTRLSIL.